This TCR beta chain derives from a study of post-analysis software for immune sequencing data. Notes on this clonotype: Its target is not known.

Germline-derived CDR1 and CDR2 are DFQATT and SNEGSKA (reference sequence). The CDR3 consists of 11 residues. J gave up 15 bases and V 6 bases, and 8 bases lay outside the gene matches. Study-level points and caveats: Normalized Chao1 diversity was significantly reduced in patients versus controls. The F measure placed samples prepared in the same batch into strongly shared clusters.

The authors incorporated unique molecular identifiers into the TCR beta cDNA libraries. From the PCR reads, TCRdb called clonotypes with MiXCR, one entry per CDR3 protein. The sample holds 150,000 to 200,000 distinct CDR3 sequences, roughly 35% seen once. The source material was blood, sampled after autologous hematopoietic stem cell transplantation. This clonotype originated in a girl aged 5 to 17 with multiple sclerosis. The chain carries TRBV20-1 and TRBJ2-1; TRBD2 agrees at 10 bases. The CDR3 DNA reads TGCAGTGCCGGGACTAGCGCTTGTCGGTTCTTC. Protein: CSAGTSACRFF.